These T cell receptor beta chains were read from a single sample in a study of blood T cell repertoires in COVID-19. Only in-frame clones appear in the TCRdb table, and some are missing; sequencing was by immunoSEQ multiplex PCR. The table includes 120,000 to 150,000 clones, more than 70% detected once. Material for sequencing was peripheral blood. The source of these receptors is a man in his forties or fifties with active or convalescent COVID-19. Each CDR3 is given with its conserved first and last residue. The order of the fields is V gene, clone size, D gene, J gene, CDR3 protein, CDR3 DNA. D genes are given only for firm matches. Rows may omit the clone size; those that give it use once, few, many or a size class.

V gene: TRBV3-1/TRBV3-2
clone size: .
D gene: TRBD2
J gene: TRBJ2-1
CDR3 protein: CASSRLAGDGEQFF
CDR3 DNA: TGTGCCAGCAGCCGTTTAGCGGGAGATGGGGAGCAGTTCTTC

V gene: TRBV6-5
clone size: .
D gene: .
J gene: TRBJ2-1
CDR3 protein: CASSPSGQGGNEQFF
CDR3 DNA: TGTGCCAGCAGCCCAAGCGGACAGGGAGGGAATGAGCAGTTCTTC

V gene: TRBV24-1
clone size: once
D gene: TRBD2
J gene: TRBJ2-1
CDR3 protein: CATSDSFGREVYNEQFF
CDR3 DNA: TGTGCCACCAGTGATTCGTTCGGGCGGGAGGTCTACAATGAGCAGTTCTTC

V gene: TRBV28
clone size: .
D gene: .
J gene: TRBJ2-6
CDR3 protein: CASSILSSGANVLTF
CDR3 DNA: TGTGCCAGCAGTATCCTCTCCTCTGGGGCCAACGTCCTGACTTTC

V gene: TRBV6-5
clone size: .
D gene: .
J gene: TRBJ1-1
CDR3 protein: CASSSSTWRNTEAFF
CDR3 DNA: TGTGCCAGCAGTTCCTCGACGTGGAGAAACACTGAAGCTTTCTTT

V gene: TRBV3-1/TRBV3-2
clone size: .
D gene: .
J gene: TRBJ2-7
CDR3 protein: CASSLASASYEQYF
CDR3 DNA: TGTGCCAGCAGCCTCGCTAGCGCTTCCTACGAGCAGTACTTC

V gene: TRBV7-8
clone size: .
D gene: TRBD1
J gene: TRBJ1-3
CDR3 protein: CASSFRGQGNTIYF
CDR3 DNA: TGTGCCAGCAGTTTCAGGGGGCAAGGAAACACCATATATTTT

V gene: TRBV3-1/TRBV3-2
clone size: .
D gene: .
J gene: TRBJ2-3
CDR3 protein: CASSQDTASDTQYF
CDR3 DNA: TGTGCCAGCAGCCAAGATACAGCTTCAGATACGCAGTATTTT

V gene: TRBV4-2
clone size: .
D gene: TRBD2
J gene: TRBJ2-7
CDR3 protein: CASSQLSGRATYEQYF
CDR3 DNA: TGTGCCAGCAGCCAGCTAAGCGGGAGGGCCACGTACGAGCAGTACTTC

V gene: TRBV14
clone size: few
D gene: .
J gene: TRBJ2-5
CDR3 protein: CASSHGRTQYF
CDR3 DNA: TGTGCCAGCAGCCATGGGAGGACCCAGTACTTC

V gene: TRBV19
clone size: .
D gene: .
J gene: TRBJ1-4
CDR3 protein: CASSIRGEKLFF
CDR3 DNA: TGTGCCAGTAGTATAAGGGGTGAAAAACTGTTTTTT

V gene: TRBV24-1
clone size: .
D gene: .
J gene: TRBJ2-5
CDR3 protein: CATSDRKETQYF
CDR3 DNA: TGTGCCACCAGTGACAGGAAAGAGACCCAGTACTTC

V gene: TRBV28
clone size: .
D gene: TRBD1
J gene: TRBJ1-2
CDR3 protein: CAGSAEQGVGGYTF
CDR3 DNA: TGTGCCGGCAGTGCGGAGCAGGGGGTAGGAGGCTACACCTTC

V gene: TRBV7-9
clone size: .
D gene: TRBD1
J gene: TRBJ2-3
CDR3 protein: CASSLIGDSYTDTQYF
CDR3 DNA: TGTGCCAGCAGCTTAATTGGGGACAGCTACACAGATACGCAGTATTTT

V gene: TRBV11-3
clone size: .
D gene: TRBD2
J gene: TRBJ2-7
CDR3 protein: CASSLALAGVSEQYF
CDR3 DNA: TGTGCCAGCAGCTTAGCCCTAGCGGGAGTTAGCGAGCAGTACTTC

V gene: TRBV7-9
clone size: .
D gene: TRBD1
J gene: TRBJ2-2
CDR3 protein: CASSLGRGLITGELFF
CDR3 DNA: TGTGCCAGCAGCTTAGGCAGGGGGCTTATCACCGGGGAGCTGTTTTTT

V gene: TRBV20-1
clone size: .
D gene: .
J gene: TRBJ1-2
CDR3 protein: CSASRPGGYTF
CDR3 DNA: TGCAGTGCTAGCCGGCCAGGGGGCTACACCTTC

V gene: TRBV28
clone size: .
D gene: TRBD1
J gene: TRBJ1-6
CDR3 protein: CASRPRGRDSPLHF
CDR3 DNA: TGTGCCAGCAGACCAAGGGGGCGCGATTCACCCCTCCACTTT

V gene: TRBV28
clone size: .
D gene: .
J gene: TRBJ1-1
CDR3 protein: CASSLTGLGFEAFF
CDR3 DNA: TGTGCCAGCAGTTTGACAGGTTTGGGCTTTGAAGCTTTCTTT

V gene: TRBV7-9
clone size: .
D gene: TRBD1
J gene: TRBJ2-1
CDR3 protein: CASSRRQGAGNEQFF
CDR3 DNA: TGTGCCAGCAGCCGTCGACAGGGGGCCGGCAATGAGCAGTTCTTC

V gene: TRBV11-2
clone size: .
D gene: TRBD2
J gene: TRBJ2-3
CDR3 protein: CASSSRLAGGTDTQYF
CDR3 DNA: TGTGCCAGCAGCTCTAGACTAGCGGGGGGCACAGATACGCAGTATTTT

V gene: TRBV28
clone size: few
D gene: .
J gene: TRBJ2-7
CDR3 protein: CASSLSARFYEQYF
CDR3 DNA: TGTGCCAGCAGTTTATCTGCCAGATTTTACGAGCAGTACTTC

V gene: TRBV18
clone size: .
D gene: TRBD2
J gene: TRBJ2-7
CDR3 protein: CASSPGTSGSSPYEQYF
CDR3 DNA: TGTGCCAGCTCACCTGGGACTAGCGGGTCCTCCCCTTACGAGCAGTACTTC

V gene: TRBV5-1
clone size: .
D gene: TRBD2
J gene: TRBJ2-7
CDR3 protein: CASSLTSGTTTYEQYF
CDR3 DNA: TGCGCCAGCAGCCTGACTAGCGGGACTACTACCTACGAGCAGTACTTC

V gene: TRBV2
clone size: once
D gene: .
J gene: TRBJ2-7
CDR3 protein: CASSVGRGREQYF
CDR3 DNA: TGTGCCAGCAGTGTAGGGAGGGGGAGAGAGCAGTACTTC

V gene: TRBV19
clone size: .
D gene: TRBD2
J gene: TRBJ2-3
CDR3 protein: CASRSGGDTQYF
CDR3 DNA: TGTGCCAGTCGCTCGGGGGGAGATACGCAGTATTTT

V gene: TRBV7-8
clone size: .
D gene: .
J gene: TRBJ2-1
CDR3 protein: CASSLPARSSSYNEQFF
CDR3 DNA: TGTGCCAGCAGCTTACCCGCCAGGTCTTCGTCCTACAATGAGCAGTTCTTC

V gene: TRBV12-3/TRBV12-4
clone size: .
D gene: .
J gene: TRBJ2-7
CDR3 protein: CASSSVVPHEQYF
CDR3 DNA: TGTGCCAGCAGTTCGGTTGTTCCCCACGAGCAGTACTTC